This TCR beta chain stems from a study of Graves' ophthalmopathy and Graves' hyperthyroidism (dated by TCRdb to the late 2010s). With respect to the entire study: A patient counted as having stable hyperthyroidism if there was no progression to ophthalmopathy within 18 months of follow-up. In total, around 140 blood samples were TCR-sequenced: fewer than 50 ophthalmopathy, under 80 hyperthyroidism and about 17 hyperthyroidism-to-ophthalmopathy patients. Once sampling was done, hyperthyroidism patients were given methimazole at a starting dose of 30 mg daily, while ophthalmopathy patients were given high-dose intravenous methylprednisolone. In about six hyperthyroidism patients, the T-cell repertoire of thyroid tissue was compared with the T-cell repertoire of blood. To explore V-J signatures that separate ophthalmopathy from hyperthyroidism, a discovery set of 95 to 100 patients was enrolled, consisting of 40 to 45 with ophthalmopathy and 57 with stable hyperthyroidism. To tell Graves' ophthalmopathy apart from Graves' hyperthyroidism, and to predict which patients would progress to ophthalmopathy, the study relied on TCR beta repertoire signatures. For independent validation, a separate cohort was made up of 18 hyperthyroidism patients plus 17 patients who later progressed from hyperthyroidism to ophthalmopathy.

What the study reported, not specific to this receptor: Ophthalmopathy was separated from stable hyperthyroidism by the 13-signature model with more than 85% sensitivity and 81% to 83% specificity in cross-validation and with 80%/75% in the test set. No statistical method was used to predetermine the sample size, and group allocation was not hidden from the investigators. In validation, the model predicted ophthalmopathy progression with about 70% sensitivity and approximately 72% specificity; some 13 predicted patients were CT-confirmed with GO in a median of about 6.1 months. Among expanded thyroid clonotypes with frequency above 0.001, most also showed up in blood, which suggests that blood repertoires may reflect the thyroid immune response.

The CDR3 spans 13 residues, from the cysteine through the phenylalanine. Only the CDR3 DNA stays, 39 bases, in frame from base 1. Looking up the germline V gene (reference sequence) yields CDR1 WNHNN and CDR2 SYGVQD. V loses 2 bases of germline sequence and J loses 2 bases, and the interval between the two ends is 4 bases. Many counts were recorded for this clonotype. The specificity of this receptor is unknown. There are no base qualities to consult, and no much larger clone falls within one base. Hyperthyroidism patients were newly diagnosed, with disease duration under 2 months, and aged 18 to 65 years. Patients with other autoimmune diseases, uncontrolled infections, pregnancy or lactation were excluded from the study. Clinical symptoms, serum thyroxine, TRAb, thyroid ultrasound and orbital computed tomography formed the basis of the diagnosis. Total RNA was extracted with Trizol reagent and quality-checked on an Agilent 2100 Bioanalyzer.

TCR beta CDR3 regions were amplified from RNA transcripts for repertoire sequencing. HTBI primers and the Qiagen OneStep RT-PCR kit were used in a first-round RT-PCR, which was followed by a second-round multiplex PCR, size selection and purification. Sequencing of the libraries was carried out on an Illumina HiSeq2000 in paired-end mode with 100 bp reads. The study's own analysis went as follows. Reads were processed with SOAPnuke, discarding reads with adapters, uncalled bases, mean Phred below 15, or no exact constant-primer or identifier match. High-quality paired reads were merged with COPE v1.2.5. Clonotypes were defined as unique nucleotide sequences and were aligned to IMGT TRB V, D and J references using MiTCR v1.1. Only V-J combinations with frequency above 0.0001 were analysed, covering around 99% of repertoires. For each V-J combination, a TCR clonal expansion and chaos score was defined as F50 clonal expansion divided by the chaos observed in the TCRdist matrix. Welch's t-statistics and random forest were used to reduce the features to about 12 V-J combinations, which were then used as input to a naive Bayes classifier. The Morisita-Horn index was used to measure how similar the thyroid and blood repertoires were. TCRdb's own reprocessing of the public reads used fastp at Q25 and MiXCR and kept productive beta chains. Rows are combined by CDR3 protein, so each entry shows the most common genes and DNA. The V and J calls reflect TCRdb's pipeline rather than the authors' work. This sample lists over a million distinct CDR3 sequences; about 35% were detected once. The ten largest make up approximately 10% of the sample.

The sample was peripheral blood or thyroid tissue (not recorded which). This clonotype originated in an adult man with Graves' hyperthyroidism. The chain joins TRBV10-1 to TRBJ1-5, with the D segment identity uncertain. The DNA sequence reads TGCGCCAGCAGTGAGGCTGGCAATCAGCCCCAGCATTTT. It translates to CASSEAGNQPQHF.